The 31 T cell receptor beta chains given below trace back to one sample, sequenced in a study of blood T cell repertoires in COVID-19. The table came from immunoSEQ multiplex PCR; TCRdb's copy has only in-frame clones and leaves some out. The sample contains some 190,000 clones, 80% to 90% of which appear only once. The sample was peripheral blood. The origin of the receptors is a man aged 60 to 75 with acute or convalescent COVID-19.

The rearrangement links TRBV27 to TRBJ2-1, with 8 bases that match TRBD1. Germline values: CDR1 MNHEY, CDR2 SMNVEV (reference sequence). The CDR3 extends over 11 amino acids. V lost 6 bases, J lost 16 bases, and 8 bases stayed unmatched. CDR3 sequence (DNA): TGTGCCAGCAGACGGGACAGGTCCACATTCTTC. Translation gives CASRRDRSTFF.

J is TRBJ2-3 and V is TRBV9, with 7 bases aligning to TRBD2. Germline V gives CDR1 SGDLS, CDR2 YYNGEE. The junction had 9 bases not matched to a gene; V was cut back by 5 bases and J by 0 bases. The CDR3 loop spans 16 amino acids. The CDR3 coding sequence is TGTGCCAGCAGTTCCGGAGGACTAGGGAGCACAGATACGCAGTATTTT. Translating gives CASSSGGLGSTDTQYF.

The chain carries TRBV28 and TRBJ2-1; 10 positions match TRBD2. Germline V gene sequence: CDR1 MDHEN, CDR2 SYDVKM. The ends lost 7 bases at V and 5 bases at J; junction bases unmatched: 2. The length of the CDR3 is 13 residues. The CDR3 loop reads CASTSGGNNEQFF. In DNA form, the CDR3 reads TGTGCCAGCACTAGCGGGGGAAACAATGAGCAGTTCTTC.

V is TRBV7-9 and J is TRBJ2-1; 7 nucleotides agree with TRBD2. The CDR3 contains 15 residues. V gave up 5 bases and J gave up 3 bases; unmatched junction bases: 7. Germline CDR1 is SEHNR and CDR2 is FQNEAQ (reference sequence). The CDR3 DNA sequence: TGTGCCAGCAGCCGAGGGCGGGAGCGCTACAATGAGCAGTTCTTC. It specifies CASSRGRERYNEQFF.

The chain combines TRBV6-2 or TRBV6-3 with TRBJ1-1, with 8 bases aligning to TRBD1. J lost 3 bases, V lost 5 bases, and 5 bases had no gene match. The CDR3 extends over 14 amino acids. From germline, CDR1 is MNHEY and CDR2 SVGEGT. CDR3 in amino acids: CASSAPDRDTEAFF. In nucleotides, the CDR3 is TGTGCCAGCAGTGCTCCGGACAGGGACACTGAAGCTTTCTTT.

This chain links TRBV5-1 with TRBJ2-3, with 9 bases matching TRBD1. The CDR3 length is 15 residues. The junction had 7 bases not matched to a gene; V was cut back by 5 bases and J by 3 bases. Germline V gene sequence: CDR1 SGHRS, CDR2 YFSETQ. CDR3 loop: CASSPGQGRTDTQYF. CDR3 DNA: TGCGCCAGCAGTCCTGGACAGGGGCGGACAGATACGCAGTATTTT.

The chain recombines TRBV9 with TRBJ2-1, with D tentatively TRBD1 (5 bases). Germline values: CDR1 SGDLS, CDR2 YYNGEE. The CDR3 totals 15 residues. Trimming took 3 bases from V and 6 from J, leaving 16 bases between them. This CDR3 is CASSASQGAVNEQFF. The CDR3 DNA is TGTGCCAGCAGCGCCTCTCAAGGGGCGGTCAATGAGCAGTTCTTC.

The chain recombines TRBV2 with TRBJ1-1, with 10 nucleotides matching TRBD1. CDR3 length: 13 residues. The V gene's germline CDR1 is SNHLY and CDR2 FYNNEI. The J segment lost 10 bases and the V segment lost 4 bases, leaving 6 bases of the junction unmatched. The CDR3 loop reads CASSVDRGRGAFF. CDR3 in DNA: TGTGCCAGCAGTGTCGACAGGGGGCGGGGAGCTTTCTTT.

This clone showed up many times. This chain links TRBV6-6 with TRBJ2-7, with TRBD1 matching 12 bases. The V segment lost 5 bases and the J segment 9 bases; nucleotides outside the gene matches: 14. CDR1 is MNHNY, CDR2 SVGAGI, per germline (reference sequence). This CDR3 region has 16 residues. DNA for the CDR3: TGTGCCAGCAGTCCTACCAGACCGGGACAGGGGGCAGGGCAGTACTTC. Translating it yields CASSPTRPGQGAGQYF.

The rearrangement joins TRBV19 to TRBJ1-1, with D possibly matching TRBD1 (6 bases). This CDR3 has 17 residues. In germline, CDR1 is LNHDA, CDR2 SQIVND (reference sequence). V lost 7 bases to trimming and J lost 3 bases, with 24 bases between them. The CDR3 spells CASIRQGILSGDTEAFF. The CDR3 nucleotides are TGTGCCAGTATCCGGCAGGGGATACTGTCCGGGGACACTGAAGCTTTCTTT.

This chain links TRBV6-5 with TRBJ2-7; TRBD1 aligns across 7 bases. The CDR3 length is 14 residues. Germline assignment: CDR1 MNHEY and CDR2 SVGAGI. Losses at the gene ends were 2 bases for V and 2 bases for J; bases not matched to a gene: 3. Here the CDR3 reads CASSYTQGTYEQYF. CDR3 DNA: TGTGCCAGCAGTTACACACAGGGGACCTACGAGCAGTACTTC.

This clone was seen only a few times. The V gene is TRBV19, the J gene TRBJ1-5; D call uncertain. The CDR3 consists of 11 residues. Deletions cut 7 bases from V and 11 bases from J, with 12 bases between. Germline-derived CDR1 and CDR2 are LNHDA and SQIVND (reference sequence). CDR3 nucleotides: TGTGCCAGTAACGACGTCGGGGCCCAGCATTTT. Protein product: CASNDVGAQHF.

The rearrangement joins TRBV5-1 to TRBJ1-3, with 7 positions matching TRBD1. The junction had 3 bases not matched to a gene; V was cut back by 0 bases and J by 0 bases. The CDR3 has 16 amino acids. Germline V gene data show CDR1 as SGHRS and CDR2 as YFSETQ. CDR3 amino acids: CASSLVGTDSGNTIYF. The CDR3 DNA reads TGCGCCAGCAGCTTGGTAGGGACAGACTCTGGAAACACCATATATTTT.

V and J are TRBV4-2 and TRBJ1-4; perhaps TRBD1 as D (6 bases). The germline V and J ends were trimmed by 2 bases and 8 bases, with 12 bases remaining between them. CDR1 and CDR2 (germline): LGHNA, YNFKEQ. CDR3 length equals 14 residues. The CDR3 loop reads CASSQSGEGEKLFF. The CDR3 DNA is TGTGCCAGCAGCCAATCAGGGGAGGGGGAAAAACTGTTTTTT.

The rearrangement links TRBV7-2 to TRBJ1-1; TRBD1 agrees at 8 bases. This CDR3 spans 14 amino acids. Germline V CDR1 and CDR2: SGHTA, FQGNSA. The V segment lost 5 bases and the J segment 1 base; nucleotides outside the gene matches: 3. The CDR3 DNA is TGTGCCAGCAGCCGCGGGACAGGGAACACTGAAGCTTTCTTT. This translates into CASSRGTGNTEAFF.

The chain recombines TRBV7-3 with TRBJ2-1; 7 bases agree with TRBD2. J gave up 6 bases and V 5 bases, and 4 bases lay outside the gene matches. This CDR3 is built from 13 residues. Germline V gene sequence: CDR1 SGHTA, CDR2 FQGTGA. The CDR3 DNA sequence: TGTGCCAGCAGCGCGACTAGCTCCAATGAGCAGTTCTTC. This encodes CASSATSSNEQFF.

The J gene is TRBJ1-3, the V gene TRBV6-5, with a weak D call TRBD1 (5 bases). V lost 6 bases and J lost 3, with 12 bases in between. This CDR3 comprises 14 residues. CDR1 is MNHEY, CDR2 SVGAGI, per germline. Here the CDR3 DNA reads TGTGCCAGCAGCACAGGTTCTCATGGAAACACCATATATTTT. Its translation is CASSTGSHGNTIYF.

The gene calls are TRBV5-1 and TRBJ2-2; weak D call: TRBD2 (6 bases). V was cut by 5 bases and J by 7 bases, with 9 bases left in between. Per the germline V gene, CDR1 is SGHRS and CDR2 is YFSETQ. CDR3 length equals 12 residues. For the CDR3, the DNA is TGCGCCAGCAGGGAGGGGTTCGGGGAGCTGTTTTTT. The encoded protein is CASREGFGELFF.

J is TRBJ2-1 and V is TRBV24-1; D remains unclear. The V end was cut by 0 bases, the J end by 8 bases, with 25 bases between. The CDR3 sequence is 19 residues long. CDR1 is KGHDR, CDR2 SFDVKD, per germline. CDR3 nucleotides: TGTGCCACCAGTGATTTGCATCGCGGTTGGTCTAGTGAGAAGGATGAGCAGTTCTTC. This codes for CATSDLHRGWSSEKDEQFF.

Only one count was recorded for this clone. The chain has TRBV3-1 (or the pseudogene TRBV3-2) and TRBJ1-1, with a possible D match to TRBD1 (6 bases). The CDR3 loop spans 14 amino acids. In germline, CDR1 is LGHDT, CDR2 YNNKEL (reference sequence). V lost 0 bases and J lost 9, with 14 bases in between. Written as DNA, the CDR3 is TGTGCCAGCAGCCAAGATCTTAGTGGACAGCAAGCTTTCTTT. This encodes CASSQDLSGQQAFF.

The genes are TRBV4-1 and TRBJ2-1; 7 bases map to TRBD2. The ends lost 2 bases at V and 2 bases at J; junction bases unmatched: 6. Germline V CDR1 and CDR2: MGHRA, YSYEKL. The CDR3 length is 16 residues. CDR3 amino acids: CASSQNPSGAYNEQFF. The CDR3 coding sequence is TGCGCCAGCAGCCAAAATCCTAGCGGAGCCTACAATGAGCAGTTCTTC.

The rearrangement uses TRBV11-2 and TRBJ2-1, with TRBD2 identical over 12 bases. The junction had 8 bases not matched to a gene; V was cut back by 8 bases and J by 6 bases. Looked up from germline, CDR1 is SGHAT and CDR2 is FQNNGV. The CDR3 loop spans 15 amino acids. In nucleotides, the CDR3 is TGTGCCAGCCTTCCTGGACTAGCGGGACCCAATGAGCAGTTCTTC. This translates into CASLPGLAGPNEQFF.

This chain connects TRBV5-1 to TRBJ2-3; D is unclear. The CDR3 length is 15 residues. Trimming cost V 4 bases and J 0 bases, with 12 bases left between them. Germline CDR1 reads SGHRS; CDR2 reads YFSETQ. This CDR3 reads CASSQTGSSTDTQYF. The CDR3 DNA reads TGCGCCAGCAGCCAGACCGGGTCAAGCACAGATACGCAGTATTTT.

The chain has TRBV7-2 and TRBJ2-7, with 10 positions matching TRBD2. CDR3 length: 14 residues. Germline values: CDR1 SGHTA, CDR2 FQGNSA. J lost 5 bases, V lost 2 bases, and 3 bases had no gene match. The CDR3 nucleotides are TGTGCCAGCAGCTTACTAGCGGGAGCCAACGAGCAGTACTTC. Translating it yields CASSLLAGANEQYF.

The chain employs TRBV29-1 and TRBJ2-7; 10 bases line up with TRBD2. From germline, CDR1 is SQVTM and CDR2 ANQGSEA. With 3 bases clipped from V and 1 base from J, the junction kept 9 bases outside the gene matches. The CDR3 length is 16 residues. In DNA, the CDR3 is TGCAGCGTTGACGACTCTAGCGGGAGTAGATCCTACGAGCAGTACTTC. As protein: CSVDDSSGSRSYEQYF.

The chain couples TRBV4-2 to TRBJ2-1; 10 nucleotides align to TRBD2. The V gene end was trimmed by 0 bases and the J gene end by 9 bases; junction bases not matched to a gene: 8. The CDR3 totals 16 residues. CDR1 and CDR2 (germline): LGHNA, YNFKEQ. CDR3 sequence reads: CASSQDLAGVLAEQFF. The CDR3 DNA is TGTGCCAGCAGCCAAGACCTAGCGGGAGTGCTCGCTGAGCAGTTCTTC.

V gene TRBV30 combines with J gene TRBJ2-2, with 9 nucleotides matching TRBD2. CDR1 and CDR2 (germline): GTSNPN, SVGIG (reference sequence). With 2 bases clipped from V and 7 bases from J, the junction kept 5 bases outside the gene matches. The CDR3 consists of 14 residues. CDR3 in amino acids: CAWSLAGTDGELFF. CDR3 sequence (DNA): TGTGCCTGGAGTCTAGCGGGAACCGACGGGGAGCTGTTTTTT.

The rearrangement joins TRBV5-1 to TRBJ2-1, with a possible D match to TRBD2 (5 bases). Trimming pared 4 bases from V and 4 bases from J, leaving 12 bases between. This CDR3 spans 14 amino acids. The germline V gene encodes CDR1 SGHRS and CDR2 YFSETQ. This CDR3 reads CASSTTSYYNEQFF. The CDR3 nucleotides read TGCGCCAGCAGCACCACTAGTTATTACAATGAGCAGTTCTTC.

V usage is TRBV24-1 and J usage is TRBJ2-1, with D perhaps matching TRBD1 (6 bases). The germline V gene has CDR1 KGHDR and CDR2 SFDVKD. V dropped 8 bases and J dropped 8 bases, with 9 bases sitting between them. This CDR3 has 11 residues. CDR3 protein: CATKQGHEQFF. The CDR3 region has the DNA TGTGCCACCAAACAGGGACATGAGCAGTTCTTC.

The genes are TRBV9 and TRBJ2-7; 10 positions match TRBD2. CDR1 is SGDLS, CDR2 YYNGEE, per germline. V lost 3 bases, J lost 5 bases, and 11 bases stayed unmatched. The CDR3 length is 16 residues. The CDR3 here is CASSAAWASGSNEQYF. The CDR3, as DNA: TGTGCCAGCAGCGCCGCCTGGGCTAGCGGGAGTAACGAGCAGTACTTC.

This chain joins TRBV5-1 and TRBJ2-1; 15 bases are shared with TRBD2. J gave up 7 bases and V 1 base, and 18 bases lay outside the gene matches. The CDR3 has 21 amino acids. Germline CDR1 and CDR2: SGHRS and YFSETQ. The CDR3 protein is CASSLSGPGTSGRSLGNEQFF. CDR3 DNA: TGCGCCAGCAGCTTGAGTGGCCCCGGGACTAGCGGGAGGTCGCTAGGTAATGAGCAGTTCTTC.